The 15 T cell receptor beta chains below all came from one sample that was sequenced in a study of high-grade serous ovarian cancer treatment subgroups. Sequencing used immunoSEQ multiplex PCR; TCRdb keeps in-frame clones, though not all of them. The sample consists of some 9,100 clones, approximately 75% of them appearing once. Tumor tissue was taken before any definitive surgery or chemotherapy was given. Sequences were obtained from tumor tissue. Source of these receptors: a human donor with high-grade serous ovarian cancer.

The chain carries TRBV28 and TRBJ1-2; 7 bases map to TRBD1. The junction had 8 bases not matched to a gene; V was cut back by 6 bases and J by 4 bases. The CDR3 totals 14 residues. Germline CDR1 MDHEN, CDR2 SYDVKM. Here the CDR3 reads CASSPSGQTYGYTF. The CDR3 bases are TGTGCCAGCAGCCCCTCGGGACAGACCTATGGCTACACCTTC.

V usage is TRBV18 and J usage is TRBJ2-3; D uncertain. Trimming took off 1 base at V and 0 bases at J, with 11 bases between the two ends. The CDR3 is 16 residues long. CDR1 and CDR2 (germline): KGHSH, LQKENI. CDR3 bases: TGTGCCAGCTCACCACTCGAAGTACGGAGCACAGATACGCAGTATTTT. Translation gives CASSPLEVRSTDTQYF.

This clone occurred once. The rearrangement joins TRBV11-3 to TRBJ2-2; D gene unclear. V was clipped by 2 bases and J by 3 bases, with 7 bases between them. This CDR3 contains 14 residues. Germline V gene data show CDR1 as SGHNT and CDR2 as YENEEA. CDR3 nucleotide sequence: TGTGCCAGCAGCTTATCGGGCCACACCGGGGAGCTGTTTTTT. Translated: CASSLSGHTGELFF.

The J gene is TRBJ1-1, the V gene TRBV7-9, with D tentatively TRBD1 (5 bases). The germline V gene has CDR1 SEHNR and CDR2 FQNEAQ (reference sequence). Trimming removed 0 bases at V and 4 bases at J, with 9 bases between. The CDR3 is 14 residues long. As DNA, the CDR3 is TGTGCCAGCAGCTTAGCTGGGGCTGGCACTGAAGCTTTCTTT. This translates into CASSLAGAGTEAFF.

The rearrangement uses TRBV2 and TRBJ2-5; D is ambiguous. Matching the DNA end better, TRBJ2-7 makes the J call doubtful. Germline V gene data show CDR1 as SNHLY and CDR2 as FYNNEI. The CDR3 is made up of 11 amino acids. The CDR3 region has the DNA TGTGCCAGCAGTGAAACGAACGAGCAGTACTTC. Amino acid sequence: CASSETNEQYF.

The chain joins TRBV7-2 to TRBJ2-3; D may match TRBD1 or TRBD2 (6 bases each). CDR1 is SGHTA and CDR2 is FQGNSA in the germline V gene. The CDR3 loop spans 16 amino acids. Trimming removed 1 base from V and 3 bases from J, with 14 bases in between. CDR3 bases: TGTGCCAGCAGCTTAGAGGGGGGTATCCGGACAGATACGCAGTATTTT. Amino acids: CASSLEGGIRTDTQYF.

This rearrangement joins TRBV2 to TRBJ2-3, with TRBD2 matching over 13 bases. CDR1 is SNHLY and CDR2 is FYNNEI in the germline V gene. V gave up 9 bases and J gave up 2 bases; unmatched junction bases: 11. The CDR3 extends over 17 amino acids. CDR3 amino acids: CASMKGTSGVDTDTQYF. CDR3 DNA: TGTGCCAGTATGAAGGGGACTAGCGGGGTAGACACAGATACGCAGTATTTT. Using reference TRBV2 and TRBJ2-3 for the parts outside the CDR3, the full variable domain is EPEVTQTPSHQVTQMGQEVILRCVPISNHLYFYWYRQILGQKVEFLVSFYNNEISEKSEIFDDQFSVERPDGSNFTLKIRSTKLEDSAMYFCASMKGTSGVDTDTQYFGPGTRLTVL.

This chain links TRBV11-2 with TRBJ2-1, with TRBD2 matching 7 bases. The V gene end was trimmed by 5 bases and the J gene end by 5 bases; junction bases not matched to a gene: 9. This CDR3 spans 15 amino acids. Germline V gene lookup returns CDR1 SGHAT and CDR2 FQNNGV. As DNA, the CDR3 is TGTGCCAGCAGCCCTAGAGGCCTAGCGGACAATGAGCAGTTCTTC. Its protein product is CASSPRGLADNEQFF.

The rearrangement uses TRBV28 and TRBJ1-4; possible D gene TRBD1, 6 bases. The length of the CDR3 is 13 residues. Deletions cut 5 bases from V and 4 bases from J, with 8 bases between. In germline, CDR1 is MDHEN, CDR2 SYDVKM. The CDR3: CASSRTVNEKLFF. For the CDR3, the DNA is TGTGCCAGCAGTAGGACAGTTAATGAAAAACTGTTTTTT. Looking up the rest from reference TRBV28 and TRBJ1-4 gives the full variable domain: DVKVTQSSRYLVKRTGEKVFLECVQDMDHENMFWYRQDPGLGLRLIYFSYDVKMKEKGDIPEGYSVSREKKERFSLILESASTNQTSMYLCASSRTVNEKLFFGSGTQLSVL.

This chain uses TRBV10-3 with TRBJ2-3; perhaps TRBD2 as D (6 bases). CDR1 is ENHRY and CDR2 is SYGVKD in the germline V gene. This CDR3 spans 13 amino acids. The V end lost 10 bases, the J end lost 4 bases, and 15 bases lay between the germline ends. The CDR3 is CATTSTLADTQYF. The DNA for the CDR3 is TGTGCCACAACTAGCACCCTTGCAGATACGCAGTATTTT.

The chain couples TRBV7-9 to TRBJ2-2; either TRBD1 or TRBD2 may supply D (7 bases each). The CDR3 spans 17 residues. Germline V gene sequence: CDR1 SEHNR, CDR2 FQNEAQ (reference sequence). The ends were cut back, 4 bases at V and 0 bases at J, with 15 bases in the middle. CDR3 residues: CASSSERDSTNTGELFF. The CDR3 nucleotides read TGTGCCAGCAGCTCCGAGCGGGACAGTACGAACACCGGGGAGCTGTTTTTT.

The V gene is TRBV2, the J gene TRBJ2-3; D possibly corresponds to TRBD1 (7 bases). From germline, CDR1 is SNHLY and CDR2 FYNNEI. The CDR3 extends over 17 amino acids. With 8 bases removed from V and 2 bases from J, the gap between germline ends came to 23 bases. This CDR3 reads CASVQPTGEEFTDTQYF. In DNA, the CDR3 is TGTGCCAGCGTACAACCAACAGGGGAGGAATTCACAGATACGCAGTATTTT.

This chain uses TRBV14 with TRBJ2-3; D is unresolved. Germline CDR1 and CDR2: SGHDN and FVKESK. This CDR3 region has 13 residues. The V and J ends lost 1 base and 3 bases respectively, with 5 bases between them. The CDR3 sequence is CASSQVWTDTQYF. The CDR3, as DNA: TGTGCCAGCAGCCAAGTCTGGACAGATACGCAGTATTTT.

The rearrangement links TRBV6-6 to TRBJ2-5; D is undetermined. The CDR3 length is 11 residues. The V and J ends lost 6 bases and 5 bases respectively, with 7 bases between them. Germline V gene sequence: CDR1 MNHNY, CDR2 SVGAGI (reference sequence). CDR3 DNA: TGTGCCAGCAGCACCTGGGAGACCCAGTACTTC. It specifies CASSTWETQYF.

The gene calls are TRBV29-1 and TRBJ2-1; TRBD2 matches 11 bases. V was pared by 7 bases and J by 8 bases, with 7 bases of the junction left unmatched. The CDR3 extends over 13 amino acids. Germline CDR1 reads SQVTM; CDR2 reads ANQGSEA. The CDR3 loop reads CSAAVAGGDEQFF. The CDR3 region has the DNA TGCAGCGCGGCTGTAGCGGGGGGGGATGAGCAGTTCTTC.